This T cell receptor (beta chain) stems from a study of STAT5B mutations in CD4+ large granular lymphocyte leukemia. Looking at the study overall: Healthy donors showed HLA-associated enrichment of the CDR3 'QG' motif. Broader study findings: 8/27 top patient clones versus 2/35 control clones were TRBV06-family. Main leukemic clonotypes were patient-specific, but 25% appeared at low frequency elsewhere. Patient CD4-sorted repertoires looked more clonal than healthy CD4+ repertoires, even without putative leukemic clones.

In the case of this clone: What it binds is unknown.

Clones were read by immunoSEQ multiplex PCR, and TCRdb kept only the in-frame ones, dropping some. The data contain about 38,000 clones, around 75% of them singletons. CDR1 and CDR2 from the germline V gene are LNHDA and SQIVND (reference sequence). There are 14 residues in the CDR3. The V segment lost 6 bases and the J segment 3 bases; nucleotides outside the gene matches: 7. This clonotype was obtained from a human donor in good health. Source material: CD4+ T cells from blood buffy coats. J is TRBJ1-2 and V is TRBV19; 7 bases align to TRBD1. CDR3 sequence: CASSLQGRDYGYTF. CDR3 nucleotide sequence: TGTGCCAGTAGCCTACAGGGGCGAGACTATGGCTACACCTTC.